The source of this TCR beta chain is a study of T cells after yellow fever vaccination. For the study at large: Fractions of low cell number were prepared using SMART-Seq v4 Ultra Low Input.

Details on this clonotype: Given a much more abundant clone one base away, this may be a read error.

MiXCR was run by TCRdb on the 5' RACE reads, yielding one entry per CDR3 protein. The sample carries about 350,000 distinct CDR3 sequences, 11% recorded once. The sequencing used PBMCs, collected on the day of the first yellow fever vaccination. The sequence was obtained from a man younger than 35 who received the YFV17D yellow fever vaccine.

The CDR3 region has the DNA TGTGCCAGCTGCCAAGGGACTAGCGGGGCTTACGAGCAGTACTTC. Encoded protein: CASCQGTSGAYEQYF. This chain uses TRBV3-1 with TRBJ2-7; 13 bases match TRBD2. Germline lookup yields CDR1 LGHDT and CDR2 YNNKEL (reference sequence). The CDR3 is made up of 15 amino acids.